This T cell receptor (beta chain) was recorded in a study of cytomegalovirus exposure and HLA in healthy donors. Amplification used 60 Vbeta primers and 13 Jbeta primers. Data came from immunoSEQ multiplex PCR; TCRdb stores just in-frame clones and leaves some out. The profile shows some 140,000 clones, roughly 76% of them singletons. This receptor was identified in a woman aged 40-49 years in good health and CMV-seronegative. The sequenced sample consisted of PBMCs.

Here the CDR3 reads CASSRTVYNEQFF. The CDR3 nucleotides read TGTGCCAGCAGCCGGACAGTTTACAATGAGCAGTTCTTC. This chain uses TRBV14 with TRBJ2-1, with D maybe TRBD1 (6 bases). This CDR3 has 13 residues. Trimming took off 4 bases at V and 4 bases at J, with 8 bases between the two ends. In germline, CDR1 is SGHDN, CDR2 FVKESK. The whole variable domain, filled in from reference TRBV14 and TRBJ2-1, reads EAGVTQFPSHSVIEKGQTVTLRCDPISGHDNLYWYRRVMGKEIKFLLHFVKESKQDESGMPNNRFLAERTGGTYSTLKVQPAELEDSGVYFCASSRTVYNEQFFGPGTRLTVL.